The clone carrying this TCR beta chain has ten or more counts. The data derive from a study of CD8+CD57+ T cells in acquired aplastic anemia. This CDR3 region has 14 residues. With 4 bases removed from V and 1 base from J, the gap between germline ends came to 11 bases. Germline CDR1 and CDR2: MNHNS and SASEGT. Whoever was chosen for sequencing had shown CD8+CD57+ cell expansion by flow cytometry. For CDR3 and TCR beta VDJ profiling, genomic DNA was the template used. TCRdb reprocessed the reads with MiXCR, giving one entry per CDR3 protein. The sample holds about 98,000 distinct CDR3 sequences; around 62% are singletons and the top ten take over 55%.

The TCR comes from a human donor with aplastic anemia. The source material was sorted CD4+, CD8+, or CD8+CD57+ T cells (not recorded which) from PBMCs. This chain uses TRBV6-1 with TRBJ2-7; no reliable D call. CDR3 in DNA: TGTGCCAGCAGTGGTTTGGGATCGTCCTACGAGCAGTACTTC. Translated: CASSGLGSSYEQYF.